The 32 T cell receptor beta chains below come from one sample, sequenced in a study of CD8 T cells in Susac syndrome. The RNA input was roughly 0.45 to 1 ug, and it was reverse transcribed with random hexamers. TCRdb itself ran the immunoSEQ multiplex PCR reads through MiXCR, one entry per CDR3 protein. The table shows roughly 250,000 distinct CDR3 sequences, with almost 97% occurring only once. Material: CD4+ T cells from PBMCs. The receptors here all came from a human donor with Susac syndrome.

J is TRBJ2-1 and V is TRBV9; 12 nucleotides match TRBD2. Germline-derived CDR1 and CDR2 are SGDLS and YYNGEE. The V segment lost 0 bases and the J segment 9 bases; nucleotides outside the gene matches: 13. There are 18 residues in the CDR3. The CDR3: CASSVAASGRAGGGEQFF. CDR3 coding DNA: TGTGCCAGCAGCGTAGCCGCTAGCGGGAGGGCCGGGGGGGGTGAGCAGTTCTTC.

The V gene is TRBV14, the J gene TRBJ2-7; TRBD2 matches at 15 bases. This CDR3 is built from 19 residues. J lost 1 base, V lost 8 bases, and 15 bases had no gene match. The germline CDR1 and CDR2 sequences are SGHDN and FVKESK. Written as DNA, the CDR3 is TGTGCCAGCTCAGCGAGGCCGGGACTAGCGGGAGGTACATCCTACGAGCAGTACTTC. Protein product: CASSARPGLAGGTSYEQYF. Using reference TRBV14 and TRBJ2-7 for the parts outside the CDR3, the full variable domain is EAGVTQFPSHSVIEKGQTVTLRCDPISGHDNLYWYRRVMGKEIKFLLHFVKESKQDESGMPNNRFLAERTGGTYSTLKVQPAELEDSGVYFCASSARPGLAGGTSYEQYFGPGTRLTVT.

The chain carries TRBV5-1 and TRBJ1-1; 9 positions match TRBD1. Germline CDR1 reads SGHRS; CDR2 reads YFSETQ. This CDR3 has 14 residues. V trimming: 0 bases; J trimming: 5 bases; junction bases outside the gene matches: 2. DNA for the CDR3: TGCGCCAGCAGCTTGGTGGGACAGGGAACTGAAGCTTTCTTT. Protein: CASSLVGQGTEAFF.

Written as DNA, the CDR3 is TGTGCCAGCAGTCCCGCGGGGCCGAGTTCCTACGAGCAGTACTTC. Translated, it gives CASSPAGPSSYEQYF. The genes are TRBV27 and TRBJ2-7, with D possibly being TRBD2 (6 bases). The V end lost 5 bases, the J end lost 1 base, and 15 bases lay between the germline ends. The CDR3 consists of 15 residues. CDR1 and CDR2 from the germline V gene are MNHEY and SMNVEV (reference sequence).

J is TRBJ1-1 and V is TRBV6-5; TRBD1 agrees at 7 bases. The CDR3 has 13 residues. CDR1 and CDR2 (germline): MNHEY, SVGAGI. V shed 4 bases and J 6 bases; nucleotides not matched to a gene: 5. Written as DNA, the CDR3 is TGTGCCAGCAGTTCGGGACAGAGACCTGAAGCTTTCTTT. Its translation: CASSSGQRPEAFF.

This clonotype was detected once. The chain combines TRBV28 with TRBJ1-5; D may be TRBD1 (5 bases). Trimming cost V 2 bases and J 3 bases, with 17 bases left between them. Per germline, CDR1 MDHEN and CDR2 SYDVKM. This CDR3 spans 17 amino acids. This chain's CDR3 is CASSLTSGRGYNQPQHF. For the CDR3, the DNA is TGTGCCAGCAGTTTAACGTCGGGAAGGGGATACAATCAGCCCCAGCATTTT.

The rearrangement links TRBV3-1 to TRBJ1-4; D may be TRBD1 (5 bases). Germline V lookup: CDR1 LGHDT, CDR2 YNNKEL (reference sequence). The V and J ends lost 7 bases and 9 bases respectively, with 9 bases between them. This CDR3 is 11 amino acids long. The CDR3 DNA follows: TGTGCCAGCACCGCAGGGCAAAAACTGTTTTTT. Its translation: CASTAGQKLFF.

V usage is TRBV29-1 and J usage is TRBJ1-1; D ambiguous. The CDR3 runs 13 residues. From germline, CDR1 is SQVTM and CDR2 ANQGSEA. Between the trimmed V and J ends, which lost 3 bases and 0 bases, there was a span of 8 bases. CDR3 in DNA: TGCAGCGTTGAGAGACACTTGAACACTGAAGCTTTCTTT. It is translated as CSVERHLNTEAFF.

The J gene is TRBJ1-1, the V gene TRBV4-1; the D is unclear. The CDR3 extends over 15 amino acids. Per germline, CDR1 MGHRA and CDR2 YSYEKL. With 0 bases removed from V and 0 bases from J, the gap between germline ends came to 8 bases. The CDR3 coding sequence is TGCGCCAGCAGCCAAGAGGAGCAGCTGAACACTGAAGCTTTCTTT. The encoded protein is CASSQEEQLNTEAFF.

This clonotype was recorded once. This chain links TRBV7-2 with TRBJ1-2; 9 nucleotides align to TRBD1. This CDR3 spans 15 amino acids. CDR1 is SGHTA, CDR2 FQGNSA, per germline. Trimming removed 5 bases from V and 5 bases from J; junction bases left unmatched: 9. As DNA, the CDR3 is TGTGCCAGCAGCCAGGGGCTGGACAGGGGTTATGGCTACACCTTC. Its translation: CASSQGLDRGYGYTF.

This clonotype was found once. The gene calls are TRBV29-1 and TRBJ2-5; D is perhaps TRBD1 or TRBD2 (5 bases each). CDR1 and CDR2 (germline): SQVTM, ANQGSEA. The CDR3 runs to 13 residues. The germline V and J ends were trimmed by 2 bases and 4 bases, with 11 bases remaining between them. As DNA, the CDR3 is TGCAGCGTTGAACCACCGGGACCAGAGACCCAGTACTTC. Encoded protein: CSVEPPGPETQYF.

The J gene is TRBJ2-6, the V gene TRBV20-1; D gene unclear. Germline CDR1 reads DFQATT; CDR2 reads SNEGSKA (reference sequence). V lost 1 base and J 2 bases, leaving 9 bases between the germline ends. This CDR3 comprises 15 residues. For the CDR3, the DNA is TGCAGTGCTAGAGGAGGTGGGGCTGGGGCCAACGTCCTGACTTTC. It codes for CSARGGGAGANVLTF.

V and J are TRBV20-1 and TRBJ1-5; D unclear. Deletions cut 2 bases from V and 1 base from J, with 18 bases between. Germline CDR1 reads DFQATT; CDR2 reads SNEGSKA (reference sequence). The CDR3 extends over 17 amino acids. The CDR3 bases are TGCAGTGCTAGACAATCGAATAGGGTCTCAAGCAATCAGCCCCAGCATTTT. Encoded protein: CSARQSNRVSSNQPQHF.

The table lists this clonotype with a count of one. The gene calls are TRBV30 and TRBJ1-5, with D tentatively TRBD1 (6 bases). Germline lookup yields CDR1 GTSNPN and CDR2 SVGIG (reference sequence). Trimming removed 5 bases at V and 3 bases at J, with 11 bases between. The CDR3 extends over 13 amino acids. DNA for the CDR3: TGTGCCTGGGGTAACAGGGACAATCAGCCCCAGCATTTT. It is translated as CAWGNRDNQPQHF.

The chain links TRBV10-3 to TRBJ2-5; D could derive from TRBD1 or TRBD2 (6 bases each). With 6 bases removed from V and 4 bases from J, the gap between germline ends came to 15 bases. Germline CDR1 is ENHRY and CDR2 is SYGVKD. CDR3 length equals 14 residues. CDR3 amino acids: CAIRPDGGGETQYF. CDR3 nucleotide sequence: TGTGCCATCAGACCGGACGGAGGGGGAGAGACCCAGTACTTC.

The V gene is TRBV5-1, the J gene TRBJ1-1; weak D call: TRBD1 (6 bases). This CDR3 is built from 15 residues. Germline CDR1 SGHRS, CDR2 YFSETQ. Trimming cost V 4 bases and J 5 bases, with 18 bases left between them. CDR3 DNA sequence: TGCGCCAGCAGCCCACCATCGGGGGGGCAGACTGAAGCTTTCTTT. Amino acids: CASSPPSGGQTEAFF.

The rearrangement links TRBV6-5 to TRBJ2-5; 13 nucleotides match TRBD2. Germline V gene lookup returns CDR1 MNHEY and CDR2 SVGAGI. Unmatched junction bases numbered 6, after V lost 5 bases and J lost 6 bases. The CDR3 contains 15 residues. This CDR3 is CASSQGTSGTKTQYF. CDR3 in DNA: TGTGCCAGCAGTCAAGGGACTAGCGGGACCAAGACCCAGTACTTC.

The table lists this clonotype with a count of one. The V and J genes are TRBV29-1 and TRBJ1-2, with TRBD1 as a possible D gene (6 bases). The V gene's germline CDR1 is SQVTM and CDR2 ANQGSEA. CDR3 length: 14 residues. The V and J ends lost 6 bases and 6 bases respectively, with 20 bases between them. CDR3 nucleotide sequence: TGCAGCGTCGTACAGGGTATCGGTGGGCATGGCTACACCTTC. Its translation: CSVVQGIGGHGYTF.

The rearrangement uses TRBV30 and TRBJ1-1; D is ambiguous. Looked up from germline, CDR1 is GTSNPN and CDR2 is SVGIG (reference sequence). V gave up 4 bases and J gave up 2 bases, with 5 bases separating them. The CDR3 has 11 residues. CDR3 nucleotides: TGTGCCTGGATACCAAACACTGAAGCTTTCTTT. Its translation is CAWIPNTEAFF.

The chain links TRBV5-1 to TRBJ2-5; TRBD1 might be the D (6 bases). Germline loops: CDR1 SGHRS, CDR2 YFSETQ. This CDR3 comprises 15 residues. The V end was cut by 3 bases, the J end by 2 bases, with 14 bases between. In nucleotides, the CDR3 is TGCGCCAGCAGCTCTTCGGACAGTCTTCAAGAGACCCAGTACTTC. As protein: CASSSSDSLQETQYF.

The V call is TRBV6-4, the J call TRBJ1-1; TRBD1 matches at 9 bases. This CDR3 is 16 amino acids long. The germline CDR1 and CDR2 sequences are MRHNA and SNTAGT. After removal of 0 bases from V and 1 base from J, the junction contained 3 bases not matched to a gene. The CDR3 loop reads CASSDSGQGGNTEAFF. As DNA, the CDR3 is TGTGCCAGCAGTGACTCGGGACAGGGAGGGAACACTGAAGCTTTCTTT.

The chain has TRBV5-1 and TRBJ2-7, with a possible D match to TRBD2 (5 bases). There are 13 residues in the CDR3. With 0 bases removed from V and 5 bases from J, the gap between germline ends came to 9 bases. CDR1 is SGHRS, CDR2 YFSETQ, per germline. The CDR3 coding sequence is TGCGCCAGCAGCTTGGTACGGGATAACGAGCAGTACTTC. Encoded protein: CASSLVRDNEQYF.

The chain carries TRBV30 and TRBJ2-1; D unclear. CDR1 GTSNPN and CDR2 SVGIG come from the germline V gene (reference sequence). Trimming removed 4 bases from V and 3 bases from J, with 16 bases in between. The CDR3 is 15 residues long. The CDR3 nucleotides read TGTGCCTGGAATCCTAGAAAAGATAGCTACAATGAGCAGTTCTTC. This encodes CAWNPRKDSYNEQFF.

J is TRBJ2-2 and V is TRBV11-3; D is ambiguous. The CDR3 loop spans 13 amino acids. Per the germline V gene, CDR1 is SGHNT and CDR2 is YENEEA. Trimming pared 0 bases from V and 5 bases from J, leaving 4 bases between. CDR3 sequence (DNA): TGTGCCAGCAGCTTAGACCTAACCGGGGAGCTGTTTTTT. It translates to CASSLDLTGELFF.

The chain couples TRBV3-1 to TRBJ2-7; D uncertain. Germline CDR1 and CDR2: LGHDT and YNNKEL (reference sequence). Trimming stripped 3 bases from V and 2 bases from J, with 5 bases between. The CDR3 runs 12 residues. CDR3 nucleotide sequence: TGTGCCAGCAGCCATGACACCTACGAGCAGTACTTC. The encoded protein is CASSHDTYEQYF.

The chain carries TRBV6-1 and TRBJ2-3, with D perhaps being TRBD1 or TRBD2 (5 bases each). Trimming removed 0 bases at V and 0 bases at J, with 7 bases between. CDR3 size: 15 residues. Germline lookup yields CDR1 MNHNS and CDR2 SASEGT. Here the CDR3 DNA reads TGTGCCAGCAGTGAAGCGGGGGAAAGCACAGATACGCAGTATTTT. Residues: CASSEAGESTDTQYF.

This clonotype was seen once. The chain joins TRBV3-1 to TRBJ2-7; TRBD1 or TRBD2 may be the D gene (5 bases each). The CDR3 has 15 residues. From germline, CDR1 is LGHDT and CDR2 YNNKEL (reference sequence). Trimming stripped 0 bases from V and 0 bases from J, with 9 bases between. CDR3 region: CASSQDGTASYEQYF. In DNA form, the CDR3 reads TGTGCCAGCAGCCAAGATGGGACGGCCTCCTACGAGCAGTACTTC.

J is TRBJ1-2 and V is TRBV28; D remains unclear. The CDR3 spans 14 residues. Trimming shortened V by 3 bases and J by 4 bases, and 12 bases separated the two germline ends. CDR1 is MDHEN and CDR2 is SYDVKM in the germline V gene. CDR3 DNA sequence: TGTGCCAGCAGTTTGGCGCCAGTGATCTATGGCTACACCTTC. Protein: CASSLAPVIYGYTF.

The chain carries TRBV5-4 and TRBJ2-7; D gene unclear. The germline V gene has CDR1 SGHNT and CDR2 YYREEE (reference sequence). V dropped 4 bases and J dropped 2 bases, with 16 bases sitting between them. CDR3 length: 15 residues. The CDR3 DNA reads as TGTGCCAGCAGCGAACACCAGGACCTACCCTACGAGCAGTACTTC. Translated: CASSEHQDLPYEQYF.

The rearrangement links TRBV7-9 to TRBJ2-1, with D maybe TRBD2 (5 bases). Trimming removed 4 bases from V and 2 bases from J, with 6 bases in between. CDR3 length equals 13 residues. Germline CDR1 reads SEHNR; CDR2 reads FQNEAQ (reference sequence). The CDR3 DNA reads TGTGCCAGCAGCTCAGCGGCCTACAATGAGCAGTTCTTC. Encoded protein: CASSSAAYNEQFF.

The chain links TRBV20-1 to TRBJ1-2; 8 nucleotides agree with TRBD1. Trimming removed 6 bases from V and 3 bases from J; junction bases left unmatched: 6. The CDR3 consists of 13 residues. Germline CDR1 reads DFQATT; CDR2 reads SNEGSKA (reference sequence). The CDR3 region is CSAATTGDYGYTF. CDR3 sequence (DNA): TGCAGTGCCGCCACGACAGGGGACTATGGCTACACCTTC.

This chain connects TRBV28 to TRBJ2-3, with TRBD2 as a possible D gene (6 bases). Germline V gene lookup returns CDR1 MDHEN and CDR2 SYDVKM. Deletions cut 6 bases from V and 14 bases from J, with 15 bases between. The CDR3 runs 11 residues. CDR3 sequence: CASRKGMGGYF. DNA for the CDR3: TGTGCCAGCAGGAAGGGGATGGGGGGGTATTTT.